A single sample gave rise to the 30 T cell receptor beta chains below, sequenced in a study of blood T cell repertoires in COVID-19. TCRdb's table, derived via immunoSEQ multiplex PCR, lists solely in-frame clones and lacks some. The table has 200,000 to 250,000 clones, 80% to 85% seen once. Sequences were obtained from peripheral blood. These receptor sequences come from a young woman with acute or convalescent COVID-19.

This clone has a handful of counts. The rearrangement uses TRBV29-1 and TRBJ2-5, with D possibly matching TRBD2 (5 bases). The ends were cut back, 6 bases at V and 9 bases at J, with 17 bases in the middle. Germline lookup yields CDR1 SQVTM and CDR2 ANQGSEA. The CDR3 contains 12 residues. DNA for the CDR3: TGCAGCGTGGTCCCCGAAGTGAGGGCCCAGTACTTC. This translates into CSVVPEVRAQYF. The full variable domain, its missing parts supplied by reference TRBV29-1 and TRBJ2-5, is SAVISQKPSRDICQRGTSLTIQCQVDSQVTMMFWYRQQPGQSLTLIATANQGSEATYESGFVIDKFPISRPNLTFSTLTVSNMSPEDSSIYLCSVVPEVRAQYFGPGTRLLVL.

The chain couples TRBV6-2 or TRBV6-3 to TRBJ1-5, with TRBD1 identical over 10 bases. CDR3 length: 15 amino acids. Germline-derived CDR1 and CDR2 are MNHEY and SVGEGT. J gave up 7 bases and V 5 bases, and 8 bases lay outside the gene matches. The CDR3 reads CASSQETGGLQPQHF. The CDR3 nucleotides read TGTGCCAGCAGTCAGGAGACAGGGGGCTTGCAGCCCCAGCATTTT.

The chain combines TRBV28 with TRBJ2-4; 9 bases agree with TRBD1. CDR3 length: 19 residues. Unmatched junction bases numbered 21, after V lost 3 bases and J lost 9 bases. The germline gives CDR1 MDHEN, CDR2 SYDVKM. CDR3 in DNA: TGTGCCAGCAGTTTTGAGTCCCTGCGGATGGACAGGGGTCAACCCATTCAGTACTTC. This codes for CASSFESLRMDRGQPIQYF.

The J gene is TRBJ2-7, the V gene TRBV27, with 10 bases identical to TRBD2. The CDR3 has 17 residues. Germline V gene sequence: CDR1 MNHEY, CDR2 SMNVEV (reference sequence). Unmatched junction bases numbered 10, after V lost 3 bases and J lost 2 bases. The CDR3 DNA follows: TGTGCCAGCAGTTTTTTGACCAGCGGGAGGGCCCCCTACGAGCAGTACTTC. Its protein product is CASSFLTSGRAPYEQYF.

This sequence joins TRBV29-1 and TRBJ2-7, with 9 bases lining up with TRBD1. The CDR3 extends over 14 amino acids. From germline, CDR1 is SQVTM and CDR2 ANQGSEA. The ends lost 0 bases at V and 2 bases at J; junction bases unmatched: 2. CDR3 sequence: CSVEEGQGTYEQYF. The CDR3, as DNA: TGCAGCGTTGAAGAGGGACAGGGTACCTACGAGCAGTACTTC.

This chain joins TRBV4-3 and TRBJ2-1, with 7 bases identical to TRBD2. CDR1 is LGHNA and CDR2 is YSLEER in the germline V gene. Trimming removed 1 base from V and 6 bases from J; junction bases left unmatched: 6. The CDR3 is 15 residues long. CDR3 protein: CASSQGLAVLNEQFF. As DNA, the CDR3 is TGCGCCAGCAGCCAAGGGCTAGCGGTTCTCAATGAGCAGTTCTTC.

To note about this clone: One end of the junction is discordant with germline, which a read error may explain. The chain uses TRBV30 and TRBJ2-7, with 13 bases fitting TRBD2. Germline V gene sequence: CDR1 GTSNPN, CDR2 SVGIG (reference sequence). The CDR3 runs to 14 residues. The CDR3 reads CAWSVPPTSGRVTF. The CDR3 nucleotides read TGTGCCTGGAGTGTACCTCCAACTAGCGGGAGGGTAACCTTC.

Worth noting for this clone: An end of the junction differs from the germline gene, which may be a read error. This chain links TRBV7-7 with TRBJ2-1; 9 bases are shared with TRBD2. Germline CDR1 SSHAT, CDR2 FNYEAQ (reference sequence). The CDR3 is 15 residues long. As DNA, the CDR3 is TGTGCTAGCAGCCCGAAGGGGACTAGCTTCAATGAGCAGTTCTTC. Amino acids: CASSPKGTSFNEQFF.

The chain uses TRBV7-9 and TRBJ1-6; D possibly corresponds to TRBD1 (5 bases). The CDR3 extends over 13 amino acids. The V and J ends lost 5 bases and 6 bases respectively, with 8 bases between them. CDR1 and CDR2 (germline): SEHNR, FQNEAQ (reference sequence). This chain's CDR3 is CASSQDINSPLHF. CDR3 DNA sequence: TGTGCCAGCAGCCAGGACATTAATTCACCCCTCCACTTT.

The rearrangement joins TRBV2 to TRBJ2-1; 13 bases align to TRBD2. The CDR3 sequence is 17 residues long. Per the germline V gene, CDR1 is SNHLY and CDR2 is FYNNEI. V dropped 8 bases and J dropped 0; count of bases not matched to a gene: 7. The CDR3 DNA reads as TGTGCCAGCCTTGGACTAGCGGGAGACTCCTCCTACAATGAGCAGTTCTTC. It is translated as CASLGLAGDSSYNEQFF.

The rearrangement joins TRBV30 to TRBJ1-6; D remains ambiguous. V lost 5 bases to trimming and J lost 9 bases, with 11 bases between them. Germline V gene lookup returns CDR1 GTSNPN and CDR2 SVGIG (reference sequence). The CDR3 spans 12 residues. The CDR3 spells CAWGLGSSPLHF. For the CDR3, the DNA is TGTGCCTGGGGCCTCGGGAGTTCACCCCTCCACTTT.

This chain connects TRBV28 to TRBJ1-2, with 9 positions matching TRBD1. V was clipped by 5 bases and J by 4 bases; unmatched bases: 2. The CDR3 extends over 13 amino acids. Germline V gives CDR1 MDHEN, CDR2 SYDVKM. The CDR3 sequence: CASSKTGGYGYTF. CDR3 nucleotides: TGTGCCAGCAGTAAGACAGGGGGCTATGGCTACACCTTC.

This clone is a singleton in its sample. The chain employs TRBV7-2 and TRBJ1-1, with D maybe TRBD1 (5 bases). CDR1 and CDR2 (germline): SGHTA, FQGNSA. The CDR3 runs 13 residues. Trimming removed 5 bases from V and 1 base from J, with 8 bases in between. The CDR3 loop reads CASSPGQNTEAFF. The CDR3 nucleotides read TGTGCCAGCAGCCCTGGACAGAACACTGAAGCTTTCTTT.

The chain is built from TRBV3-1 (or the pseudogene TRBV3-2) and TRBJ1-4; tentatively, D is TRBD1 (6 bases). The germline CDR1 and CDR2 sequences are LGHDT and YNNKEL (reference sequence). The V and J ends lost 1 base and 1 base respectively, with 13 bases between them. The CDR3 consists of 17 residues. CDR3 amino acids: CASSQGGRGRTNEKLFF. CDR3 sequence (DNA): TGTGCCAGCAGCCAAGGGGGGCGAGGGAGAACTAATGAAAAACTGTTTTTT.

The CDR3 loop is CASSPADSSGNTIYF. DNA for the CDR3: TGTGCCAGCAGCCCCGCCGACAGCTCTGGAAACACCATATATTTT. The genes are TRBV9 and TRBJ1-3; D is possibly TRBD1 (5 bases). This CDR3 comprises 15 residues. Germline CDR1 and CDR2: SGDLS and YYNGEE. V lost 4 bases, J lost 0 bases, and 11 bases lay in between.

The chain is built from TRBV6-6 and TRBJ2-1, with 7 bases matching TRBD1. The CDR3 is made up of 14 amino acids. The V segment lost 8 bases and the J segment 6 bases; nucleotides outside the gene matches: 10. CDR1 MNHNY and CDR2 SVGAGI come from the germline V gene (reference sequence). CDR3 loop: CASAESQGFNEQFF. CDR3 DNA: TGTGCCAGCGCCGAATCACAGGGGTTCAATGAGCAGTTCTTC.

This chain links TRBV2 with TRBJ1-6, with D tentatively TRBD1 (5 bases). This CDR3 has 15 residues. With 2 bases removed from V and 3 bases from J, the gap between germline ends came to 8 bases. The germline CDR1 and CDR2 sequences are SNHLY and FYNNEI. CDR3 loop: CASSELQGYNSPLHF. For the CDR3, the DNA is TGTGCCAGCAGTGAACTGCAGGGCTATAATTCACCCCTCCACTTT.

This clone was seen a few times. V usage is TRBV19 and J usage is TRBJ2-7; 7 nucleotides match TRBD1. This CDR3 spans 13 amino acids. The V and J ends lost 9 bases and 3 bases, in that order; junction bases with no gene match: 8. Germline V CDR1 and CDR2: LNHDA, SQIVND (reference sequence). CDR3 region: CARPRTGDYEQYF. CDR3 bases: TGTGCCAGACCTCGGACAGGCGACTACGAGCAGTACTTC.

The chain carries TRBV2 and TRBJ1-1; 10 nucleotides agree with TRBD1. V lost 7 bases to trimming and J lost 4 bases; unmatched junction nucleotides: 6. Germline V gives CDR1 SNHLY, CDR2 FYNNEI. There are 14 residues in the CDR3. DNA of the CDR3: TGTGCCAGCAAAACCCGGGACAGGGGCACTGAAGCTTTCTTT. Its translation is CASKTRDRGTEAFF.

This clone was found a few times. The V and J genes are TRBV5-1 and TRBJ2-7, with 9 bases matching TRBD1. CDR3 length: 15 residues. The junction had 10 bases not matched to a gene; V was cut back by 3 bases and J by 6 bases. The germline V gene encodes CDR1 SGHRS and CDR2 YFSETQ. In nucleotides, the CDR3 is TGCGCCAGCAGCTCAGATGGGACAGGGAGGGGCGAGCAGTACTTC. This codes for CASSSDGTGRGEQYF. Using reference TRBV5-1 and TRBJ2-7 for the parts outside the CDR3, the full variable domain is KAGVTQTPRYLIKTRGQQVTLSCSPISGHRSVSWYQQTPGQGLQFLFEYFSETQRNKGNFPGRFSGRQFSNSRSEMNVSTLELGDSALYLCASSSDGTGRGEQYFGPGTRLTVT.

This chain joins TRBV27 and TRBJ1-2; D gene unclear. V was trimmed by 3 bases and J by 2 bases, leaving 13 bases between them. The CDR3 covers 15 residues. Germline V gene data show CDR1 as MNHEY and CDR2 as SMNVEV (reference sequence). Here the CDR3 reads CASSFSRRMNYGYTF. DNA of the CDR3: TGTGCCAGCAGTTTTAGCAGACGGATGAACTATGGCTACACCTTC.

As DNA, the CDR3 is TGTGCCAGCAGCTTACTAGCGTCTCCCAATGAGCAGTTCTTC. Residues: CASSLLASPNEQFF. This chain connects TRBV7-2 to TRBJ2-1, with D possibly being TRBD2 (6 bases). This CDR3 is 14 amino acids long. Germline V gene lookup returns CDR1 SGHTA and CDR2 FQGNSA. V shed 2 bases and J shed 6 bases, with 11 bases lying between them.

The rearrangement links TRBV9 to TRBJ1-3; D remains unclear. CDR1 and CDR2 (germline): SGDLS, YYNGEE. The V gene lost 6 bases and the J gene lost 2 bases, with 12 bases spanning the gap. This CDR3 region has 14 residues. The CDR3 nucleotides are TGTGCCAGCACCCCCCTTTTAGCTGGAAACACCATATATTTT. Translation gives CASTPLLAGNTIYF.

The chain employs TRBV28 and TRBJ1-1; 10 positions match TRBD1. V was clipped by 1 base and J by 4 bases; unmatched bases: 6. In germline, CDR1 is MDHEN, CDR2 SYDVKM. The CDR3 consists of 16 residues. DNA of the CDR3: TGTGCCAGCAGTTTATCGGGACAGGGGTTTTTCACTGAAGCTTTCTTT. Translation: CASSLSGQGFFTEAFF.

The CDR3 sequence is CASSSLPGQPQHF. The CDR3 DNA follows: TGTGCCAGCAGCTCCCTACCAGGACAGCCCCAGCATTTT. The rearrangement uses TRBV7-9 and TRBJ1-5; D is undetermined. Germline values: CDR1 SEHNR, CDR2 FQNEAQ (reference sequence). V lost 4 bases to trimming and J lost 7 bases, with 11 bases between them. The CDR3 has 13 residues. The whole variable domain, remainder taken from reference TRBV7-9 and TRBJ1-5, is DTGVSQNPRHKITKRGQNVTFRCDPISEHNRLYWYRQTLGQGPEFLTYFQNEAQLEKSRLLSDRFSAERPKGSFSTLEIQRTEQGDSAMYLCASSSLPGQPQHFGDGTRLSIL.

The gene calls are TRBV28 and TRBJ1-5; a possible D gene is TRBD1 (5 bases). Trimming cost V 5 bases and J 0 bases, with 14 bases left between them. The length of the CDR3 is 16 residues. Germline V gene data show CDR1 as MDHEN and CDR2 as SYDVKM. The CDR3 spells CASSSGAGVSNQPQHF. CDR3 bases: TGTGCCAGCAGTAGCGGGGCGGGGGTTAGCAATCAGCCCCAGCATTTT.

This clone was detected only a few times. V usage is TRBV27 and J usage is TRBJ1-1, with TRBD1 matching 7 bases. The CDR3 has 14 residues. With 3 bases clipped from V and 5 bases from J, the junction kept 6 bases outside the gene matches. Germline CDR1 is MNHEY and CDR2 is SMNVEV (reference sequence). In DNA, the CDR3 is TGTGCCAGCAGTTTTAACAGGGGATGGACTGAAGCTTTCTTT. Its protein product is CASSFNRGWTEAFF.

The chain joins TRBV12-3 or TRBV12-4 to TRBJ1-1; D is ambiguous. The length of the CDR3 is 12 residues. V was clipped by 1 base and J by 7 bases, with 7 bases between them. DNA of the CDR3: TGTGCCAGCAGTTTAGGGAGTGTTGAAGCTTTCTTT. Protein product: CASSLGSVEAFF.

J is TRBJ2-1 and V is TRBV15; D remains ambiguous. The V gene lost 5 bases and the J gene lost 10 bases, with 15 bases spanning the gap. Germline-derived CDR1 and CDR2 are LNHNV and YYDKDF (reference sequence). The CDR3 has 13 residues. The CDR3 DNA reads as TGTGCCACCAGCCGCCGGAGACTTGGGGAGCAGTTCTTC. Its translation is CATSRRRLGEQFF.

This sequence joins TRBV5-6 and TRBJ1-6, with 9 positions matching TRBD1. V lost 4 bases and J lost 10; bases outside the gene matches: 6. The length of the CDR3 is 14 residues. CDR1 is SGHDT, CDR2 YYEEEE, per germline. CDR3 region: CASSRDRVGSPLHF. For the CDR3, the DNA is TGTGCCAGCAGCCGGGACAGGGTGGGCTCACCCCTCCACTTT.